These 9 T cell receptor beta chains share one sample of origin, sequenced in a study of T-cell reconstitution after alpha-beta-depleted transplantation in children. Molecular barcoding with unique molecular identifiers was used for the TCRbeta library. Using its own MiXCR run on the PCR reads, TCRdb lists one record per CDR3 protein. The table has 440,000 or so distinct CDR3 sequences, over 40% seen once; the top ten hold around 29%. Sequencing used PBMCs, obtained before TCRalphabeta/CD19-depleted stem cell transplant. The receptors were gathered from a girl aged 2 to 10 with aplastic anemia, due to receive a stem cell transplant.

This clonotype has more than one count but fewer than ten. V usage is TRBV7-9 and J usage is TRBJ2-1; weak D call: TRBD1 (6 bases). The CDR3 sequence is 15 residues long. Germline assignment: CDR1 SEHNR and CDR2 FQNEAQ (reference sequence). The V and J ends lost 5 bases and 5 bases respectively, with 16 bases between them. This CDR3 is CASSHLRTEDNEQFF. In nucleotides, the CDR3 is TGTGCCAGCAGCCACCTGAGGACAGAAGACAATGAGCAGTTCTTC.

This chain uses TRBV7-6 with TRBJ2-3; D is perhaps TRBD1 (5 bases). Germline CDR1 reads SGHVS; CDR2 reads FNYEAQ. This CDR3 has 13 amino acids. V gave up 1 base and J gave up 7 bases, with 9 bases separating them. This CDR3 is CASSLGGKYTQYF. CDR3 DNA sequence: TGTGCCAGCAGCTTAGGGGGCAAGTATACGCAGTATTTT.

This clonotype was counted at least ten times. The chain uses TRBV14 and TRBJ2-1; D remains ambiguous. The CDR3 runs 13 residues. Germline V gene lookup returns CDR1 SGHDN and CDR2 FVKESK. The V gene lost 1 base and the J gene lost 4 bases, with 5 bases spanning the gap. CDR3 sequence reads: CASSQVEYNEQFF. CDR3 DNA: TGTGCCAGCAGCCAAGTCGAGTACAATGAGCAGTTCTTC.

The chain is built from TRBV20-1 and TRBJ2-1; tentatively, D is TRBD2 (6 bases). Germline-derived CDR1 and CDR2 are DFQATT and SNEGSKA (reference sequence). This CDR3 is built from 16 residues. V lost 6 bases, J lost 0 bases, and 18 bases lay in between. The CDR3: CSAARLAFSSYNEQFF. CDR3 bases: TGCAGTGCCGCGCGCCTAGCGTTCAGCTCCTACAATGAGCAGTTCTTC.

The V and J genes are TRBV12-3 or TRBV12-4 and TRBJ1-4, with 9 bases that match TRBD1. CDR3 length equals 14 residues. With V trimmed by 4 bases and J by 8 bases, 5 bases remained unmatched. The CDR3 coding sequence is TGTGCCAGCAGTTCCGGGACAGGGAACGAAAAACTGTTTTTT. Its translation: CASSSGTGNEKLFF.

The chain is built from TRBV29-1 and TRBJ2-5, with 7 bases fitting TRBD2. Germline V gene data show CDR1 as SQVTM and CDR2 as ANQGSEA. This CDR3 has 16 amino acids. Trimming took 0 bases from V and 4 from J; bases not matched to a gene: 11. The CDR3 nucleotides read TGCAGCGTTGAAGATCGGCGGGACTATGATCGAGAGACCCAGTACTTC. Translating gives CSVEDRRDYDRETQYF.

This clonotype was seen more than once but under ten times. CDR3 sequence: CAWRGQGTSPLHF. As DNA, the CDR3 is TGTGCCTGGAGAGGGCAGGGAACCTCACCCCTCCACTTT. The gene calls are TRBV30 and TRBJ1-6; D is perhaps TRBD1 (5 bases). This CDR3 region has 13 residues. Trimming cost V 3 bases and J 10 bases, with 13 bases left between them. Germline CDR1 reads GTSNPN; CDR2 reads SVGIG (reference sequence). The variable domain in full, completed from reference TRBV30 and TRBJ1-6, reads SQTIHQWPATLVQPVGSPLSLECTVEGTSNPNLYWYRQAAGRGLQLLFYSVGIGQISSEVPQNLSASRPQDRQFILSSKKLLLSDSGFYLCAWRGQGTSPLHFGNGTRLTVT.

This clonotype was seen at least ten times. V gene TRBV12-3 or TRBV12-4 combines with J gene TRBJ2-3; TRBD2 aligns across 7 bases. V shed 2 bases and J 0 bases; nucleotides not matched to a gene: 8. The CDR3 consists of 17 residues. CDR3 region: CASSLSPLAASTDTQYF. The CDR3 bases are TGTGCCAGCAGTTTAAGTCCCCTAGCGGCTAGCACAGATACGCAGTATTTT.

The chain joins TRBV20-1 to TRBJ2-1; TRBD1 aligns across 8 bases. The CDR3 extends over 16 amino acids. CDR1 and CDR2 from the germline V gene are DFQATT and SNEGSKA (reference sequence). Trimming cost V 1 base and J 5 bases; bases outside gene matches: 10. CDR3 sequence: CSARGHRDRNHNEQFF. CDR3 nucleotides: TGCAGTGCTAGAGGCCACCGGGACAGGAATCACAATGAGCAGTTCTTC.